This T cell receptor beta chain came from a study of PD-L1 blockade in urothelial cancer. Documented time point: pretreatment peripheral blood. Assay: immunoSEQ multiplex PCR; the TCRdb copy retains only in-frame clones and omits some. The sample yields around 92,000 clones, more than 70% seen once. Trimming cost V 4 bases and J 5 bases, with 10 bases left between them. Germline V CDR1 and CDR2: SGDLS, YYNGEE. The CDR3 loop spans 13 amino acids. The chain links TRBV9 to TRBJ1-5, with TRBD1 as a possible D gene (5 bases). This specimen was PBMCs, taken around atezolizumab (anti-PD-L1) treatment. The TCR sequence derives from a woman older than 75 with urothelial cancer. The CDR3 is CASSFRVDQPQHF. The CDR3 coding sequence is TGTGCCAGCAGCTTCAGGGTAGATCAGCCCCAGCATTTT.